This T cell receptor beta chain was found in a study of cytotoxic CD8 clonotypes in ibrutinib-treated CLL. Only one count was recorded for this clone. Per germline, CDR1 SGHVS and CDR2 FQNEAQ. V lost 6 bases and J lost 4; bases outside the gene matches: 8. The CDR3 totals 15 residues. Sequenced by immunoSEQ multiplex PCR; TCRdb stores in-frame clones only, minus some. The profile shows fewer than 90,000 clones, more than 70% of them singletons. The chain joins TRBV7-8 to TRBJ2-1; 8 nucleotides agree with TRBD2. This clonotype originated in a human donor with chronic lymphocytic leukemia. The sample was PBMCs, taken before ibrutinib treatment. The CDR3 DNA follows: TGTGCCAGCAGTCGTACTAGCGGAAGTTACAATGAGCAGTTCTTC. Its translation is CASSRTSGSYNEQFF.